This is a list of T cell receptor beta chains from one sample in a study of CD8+CD57+ T cells in acquired aplastic anemia. Each CDR3 protein is one row after TCRdb ran MiXCR on the reads. The sample records about 190,000 distinct CDR3 sequences, under 55% being singletons. The sequencing input was sorted CD4+, CD8+, or CD8+CD57+ T cells (not recorded which) from PBMCs. The origin of the receptors is a human donor with aplastic anemia. Both conserved end residues are part of each CDR3. For some rows the clone size is stated as once, few or many, or as a class when expanded; others skip it.

cdr3_aa clone_size j_call v_call
CSARDGGASPLHF - TRBJ1-6 TRBV20-1
CASSRTSTPYEQYF - TRBJ2-7 TRBV9
CASRPSWLRNTEAFF many TRBJ1-1 TRBV6-4
CAISGQIGTSGGTDTQYF - TRBJ2-3 TRBV10-3
CGTGDTEAFF few TRBJ1-1 TRBV7-9
CASSEEANTGELFF - TRBJ2-2 TRBV9
CAGRGDRGAPYEQYF - TRBJ2-7 TRBV2
CASSADKSEQYF - TRBJ2-7 TRBV2
CATSERGYYGYTF - TRBJ1-2 TRBV24-1
CASSNTGTSRETQYF many TRBJ2-5 TRBV9
CASSRRPAALDNEQFF - TRBJ2-1 TRBV7-7
CASSTISGRAGAEQFF many TRBJ2-1 TRBV19
CAGSEPGTEGTDTQYF - TRBJ2-3 TRBV25-1
CASTVQGSNSPLHF - TRBJ1-6 TRBV19
CASSEEGDRGHYNEQFF many TRBJ2-1 TRBV10-2
CASSTDRGEKLFF many TRBJ1-4 TRBV19
CASSLGGTSLDTHYEQYF - TRBJ2-7 TRBV11-1
CATSPGSSYEQYF few TRBJ2-7 TRBV24-1
CASSQGQGIYGYTF few TRBJ1-2 TRBV3-1
CSVADSRGLGYTF - TRBJ1-2 TRBV29-1
CASSHVDSTYEQYF - TRBJ2-7 TRBV7-3
CASTYRGAGELFF many TRBJ2-2 TRBV7-3
CASGLSSGGTDTQYF many TRBJ2-3 TRBV12-5
CASSYLGLEETQYF - TRBJ2-5 TRBV6-5
CASGQGGETQYF - TRBJ2-5 TRBV10-3
CATGETNAMETQYF - TRBJ2-5 TRBV24-1
CATSDSTPGQGYNEQFF many TRBJ2-1 TRBV24-1
CSARVDGRTYEQYF - TRBJ2-7 TRBV20-1
CASSLTDPTDTQYF - TRBJ2-3 TRBV18
CASSSHNTEAFF - TRBJ1-1 TRBV7-3
CASTRIDTNTGELFF - TRBJ2-2 TRBV7-4
CASSVRLGGEAEAFF many TRBJ1-1 TRBV9
CASSLAKGGREQFF many TRBJ2-1 TRBV5-1
CATMGRQQETQYF many TRBJ2-5 TRBV24-1
CAWSRGHGAEAFF - TRBJ1-1 TRBV30
CASSVQGNYGYTF many TRBJ1-2 TRBV2
CATSDGTSGVNEQFF few TRBJ2-1 TRBV24-1
CASSVYQGNTEAFF - TRBJ1-1 TRBV7-8